What follows describes a single TCR beta chain. Its specific antigen is unknown. The input lacks base qualities; no much larger clone sits a single base away. The data were taken from a study of cytomegalovirus exposure and HLA in healthy donors (TCRdb year 2017). Describing the broader study: In an earlier analysis of some 610 of the donors, 250 to 350 Gb of sequence data and some 120 million unique TCR beta sequences from roughly 200 million T cells were reported. Approximately 310 gigabases of sequencing data and tens of millions of unique TCR sequences were included in an early release covering 550 to 650 HLA-typed donors. The genetic ancestry cluster associated with self-reported Caucasian donors included 80% to 90% of the roughly 410 genotyped donors. The study was designed to test whether signatures of past pathogen exposure could be identified by cataloging public T cell receptors. The T cell repertoires of under 700 subjects were profiled by immunosequencing and related to cytomegalovirus serostatus. Besides the first cohort of roughly 640 subjects, a separate validation cohort made up of about 120 different subjects was used. The study combined high-throughput TCR immunosequencing, statistical association of individual TCRs with disease status, and machine learning to predict cytomegalovirus infection status. A later analysis re-analyzed previously published TCR beta repertoires from 660 or so donors and added high-resolution HLA genotyping to study TCR occurrence patterns. In the later analysis, no new phenotypic data were used to find candidate immune exposures; instead, reliance was placed on TCR beta sequences and their occurrence across donors. To decide whether each TCR beta V gene segment behaved as functional or pseudogenic, an earlier analysis of approximately 620 of the donors relied on high-throughput TCR beta sequencing. Alongside the repertoire data, information on donor age, sex, ethnicity and CMV serostatus was compiled. A later genetic analysis used genome-wide SNP genotypes for about 60% of the roughly 700 donors, treating that subset as a discovery cohort. Every discovery cohort repertoire had been produced on one sequencing platform. Class I and class II HLA loci were covered by the typing at four-digit resolution. Typing coverage differed by locus: A, B, C, DRB1 and DQB1 were typed in about 620-630 donors, DQA1 in approximately 520, DPA1 in around 580, and DPB1 in roughly 450. Several DR-DQ haplotypes were treated as single units for association and clustering because of strong linkage in the cohort. Among some 400 genotyped donors of the cohort, an average of roughly 240,000 unique TCR beta nucleotide sequences were sequenced per donor, around 20% of them non-productive.

In total, roughly 710 healthy bone marrow donors made up the cohort. Cohort members were all nominally healthy when sampled, although unrecorded immune exposures were likely present. The donor was CMV seropositive and belonged to the group of 250 to 300 seropositive cohort members. Each donor provided a peripheral blood sample, and peripheral blood mononuclear cells were used for TCR beta sequencing. The Qiagen DNeasy Blood Extraction Kit was used to extract genomic DNA from the blood cell samples. Libraries were made using the immunoSEQ multiplex PCR assay. A mixture of 60 forward primers for TCR Vbeta segments and 13 reverse primers for TCR Jbeta segments was used in the multiplex PCR. The CDR3 region of rearranged TCR beta genes was amplified from genomic DNA with a multiplex PCR assay. The amplified TCR beta libraries were sequenced on the Illumina HiSeq System as 87-base-pair reads. As for how the authors treated the data: A later analysis counted tens of millions of unique TCR beta chains across the 550 to 700 repertoires, and around 9.9 million of these chains were shared by at least two donors. To remove PCR and sequencing errors, raw reads were error-corrected and collapsed into unique sequences using a nearest-neighbor algorithm that merged closely related sequences. Alignment of CDR3 sequences to IMGT reference sequences was used to assign V, D and J gene segments. Each retained sequence needed at least a six-nucleotide match to both a V gene segment and a J gene segment. A rearrangement was called productive if the CDR3 had no stop codons and remained in frame with V and J, and every other rearrangement was called non-productive. Following IMGT convention, CDR3 was defined as the stretch from the second conserved V-encoded cysteine up to the conserved J-encoded phenylalanine. In an earlier analysis of some 550 of the donors, sequences lacking an unambiguous match to a single V gene segment were excluded. In an earlier analysis of 587 of the donors, V segments were called functional above 56.7% productive rearrangements and were called segregating when the between-donor standard deviation exceeded 5%. To diagnose cytomegalovirus status from the catalog of TCR beta chain sequences, a statistical classification framework was built. A later analysis assigned V and J genes by comparing TCR nucleotide sequences with IMGT/GENE-DB human TR gene sequences. Using the TCRdist pipeline, a later analysis assigned CDR3 sequences along with most-parsimonious VDJ recombination scenarios. In a later analysis, each TCR beta chain was defined by its CDR3 amino acid sequence together with its V-gene family, and reads without a unique V-gene family were excluded. As a way to deal with suspected cross-contamination and a sequencing artifact, a later analysis dropped over 550 nucleotide sequences that were highly shared and had low generation probability. A later analysis calculated a clonal expansion index for each public chain from normalized within-repertoire ranks of inferred template counts. In a later analysis, generation probabilities were computed using a VDJ recombination model fitted to out-of-frame rearrangements, and the results were checked against IGoR. In a later analysis, hypergeometric tests were used to score TCR-TCR, TCR-HLA and TCR-CMV co-occurrence, with a repertoire-size bias correction applied to TCR pairs. To estimate false discovery rates, a later analysis permuted the HLA or CMV assignments 20 times. In a later analysis, co-occurring TCRs were grouped with DBSCAN, and TCRdist sequence similarity was added when clustering was performed within HLA-allele-positive subsets. Repertoires with fewer than 30,000 or more than 120,000 public chains were left out of co-occurrence clustering, as were a few repertoires with anomalous nucleotide sharing. TCRdb limited this immuneACCESS table to in-frame rearrangements with V and J called. A share of clones is missing; checked studies link under half to unresolved V genes, and the rest is unexplained. V and J calls plus clone size are reproduced from that table; the DNA served to infer D and trimming. The sample profile shows 100,000 to 150,000 clones; roughly 80% of them were found once. Together, the top ten hold 3.5% to 4.5% of the sample.

The cysteine opens and the phenylalanine closes a CDR3 of 12 amino acids. CDR3 DNA is the only sequence kept; it has 36 bases, read in frame from the first base. In the germline V gene, CDR1 corresponds to ENHRY and CDR2 to SYGVKD. V and J lose 8 bases and 7 bases, and a span of 14 bases separates them. On the study overall, not on this receptor specifically: An earlier analysis of roughly 570 of the donors showed that most TCR beta V segments appeared in productive rearrangements either about 90% or about 30% of the time, which broadly matched IMGT annotations. Cytomegalovirus status was reported to be diagnosed by the classifier with high specificity and sensitivity in both the original and validation cohorts. It was suggested by the authors that the approach could potentially be generalized to other disease states and immunological phenotypes. In a later analysis, TCR association rates were found to vary across HLA loci, with the most associated TCRs seen for DRB1 alleles and the fewest for HLA-C alleles. According to a later analysis, parvovirus B19, influenza, CMV and Epstein-Barr virus appeared linked to several top co-occurrence clusters. Specific HLA alleles were associated with about 17,000 TCR beta sequences at a false discovery rate of 0.05 in a later analysis. Compared with equally common non-associated chains, HLA-associated TCR beta chains in a later analysis were more clonally expanded and had lower generation probabilities. Because counts were too low, more than 15 rarely observed V segments, including chromosome 9 orphons, were excluded from the earlier analysis of a few hundred of the donors. A further reported finding was that TCR beta sequences accurately predicted the HLA-A and HLA-B alleles for most subjects in the first cohort. The presence/absence analyses assumed that sequencing depth was roughly uniform across donors, and that assumption may not be true. Some IMGT-functional V segments, including TRBV6-2 and TRBV6-3, could not be told apart with the 87-base-pair reads, so those segments were excluded. A later analysis found that most CMV-associated TCR beta chains appeared HLA-restricted, with HLA associations seemingly driven largely by CMV exposure. Because HLA typing was unavailable for some donors at each locus, only the typed subset was used in association tests. CMV serostatus was the only immune exposure information available for the cohort. The sequencing pipeline was judged likely to have produced a cluster of highly shared sequence variants as a technical artifact. This cohort had only TCR beta chains sequenced, and the lack of alpha or paired-chain data limited which features could be detected. Most TCR sequences were observed very rarely across donors, whereas some public TCRs were present in many individuals. Compared with the approximately 670-donor mean, donors in an Asian-associated ancestry cluster had fewer N-insertions in productive TCRs, according to a later genetic analysis. Strong co-occurrence of HLA alleles, especially DR and DQ, made assigning TCR associations to individual alleles difficult. Correlated functional status among segregating V segments might reflect linkage disequilibrium, but an unknown experimental factor could not be ruled out. A total of fewer than 200 TCR beta chains were listed by the study as associated with cytomegalovirus. A few of the identified cytomegalovirus-associated TCR beta chains were confirmed in vitro to be specific for cytomegalovirus antigens. An association between a missense DCLRE1C variant and V-gene and J-gene trimming of TCR beta chains was found in a later genetic analysis and replicated in an independent cohort.

This TCR was recovered from a man between 18 and 35 years old in good health and CMV-seropositive. The sequenced sample was PBMCs. The chain couples TRBV10-3 to TRBJ2-5, and possibly TRBD1, on 6 matching bases. The DNA sequence is as follows: TGTGCCATCCAACAGGGTGGGGGGACCCAGTACTTC. It translates as CAIQQGGGTQYF.